This T cell receptor (beta chain) was retrieved from a study of cytomegalovirus exposure and HLA in healthy donors. About the study: In a previous analysis, 95 million to 130 million unique TCR beta sequences were found from some 200 million T cells.

Study conclusions and caveats: There were reportedly fewer N-insertions in an Asian-associated ancestry cluster than the roughly 700-donor mean, in a later analysis. A later analysis found common viral pathogens apparently linked to several of the most significant clusters. The authors listed 150 or so TCR beta chains as cytomegalovirus-associated.

The CDR3 is made up of 14 amino acids. Note on this clone: The antigen is not known.

It was with 60 Vbeta and 13 Jbeta primers that the PCR ran. Clones were sequenced by immunoSEQ multiplex PCR, and TCRdb holds only the in-frame ones, with some missing. The sample data list about 96,000 clones. The V call is TRBV21-1, the J call TRBJ2-3; the table's D call, TRBD1, was not checked against the DNA. TRBV21-1 is given as a pseudogene. This TCR was recovered from a woman under 40 in good health and CMV-seronegative. Source material: PBMCs. The CDR3 coding sequence is TGTGCCAGCAGCCTACAGGAGAGCACAGATACGCAGTATTTT. Translation gives CASSLQESTDTQYF.